The sequence of this TCR beta chain was determined in a study of identical twins (dated by TCRdb to the mid-2010s). About the study as a whole: The study deep-sequenced TCR alpha and beta repertoires from monozygotic twins, unrelated adults of various ages and cord blood to test whether fetal clonotypes persist. To rule out contamination, replicate twin experiments were performed at different times with different library preparation protocols.

Cut back by 0 bases and 3 bases, the V and J ends lie 18 bases apart. The CDR3 goes from the cysteine to the phenylalanine over 17 residues. The entry retains the CDR3 DNA only, 51 bases that are in frame from base 1. CDR1 and CDR2, looked up from the germline V gene, are ENHRY and SYGVKD. The method was 5' RACE. For sequencing, an Illumina HiSeq 2000 was employed. A universal primer binding site was introduced by template switching, and a unique molecular identifier was present in the final cDNA, enabling accurate counting of TCR cDNA molecules. Specific primers in the conserved constant-segment region were used to synthesize first-strand cDNA for the TCR alpha and beta chains. To control for contamination, every cDNA library was double barcoded, receiving both a SMART-Mk sample barcode and Illumina barcodes. TruSeq adapter sequences, together with Illumina sample barcodes, were added in two successive PCR steps. The TCR alpha and beta cDNA libraries were sequenced on the Illumina HiSeq platform using custom primers. As for the original processing: MiGEC was used to process raw reads and extract unique molecular identifiers, and MiXCR was used to find CDR3 positions. For each individual, recombination models were inferred using an EM algorithm with the repgenHMM and IGoR tools. Shared clonotypes were analyzed with the tcR package in R, and sharing was normalized by the product of cloneset sizes. Out-of-frame nonproductive sequences were analyzed to study raw recombination free of thymic and clonal selection effects. TCRdb reworked the public reads: Q25 trimming with fastp, MiXCR clone assembly, productive beta chains retained. Every distinct CDR3 protein forms one entry, paired with its most common genes and DNA. The V and J calls, along with clone size, are taken from TCRdb and not from the paper's own processing. Across this sample there are 550,000 to 800,000 distinct CDR3 sequences, with less than 9% seen only once. About 1.6% of the sample comes from the top ten.

What the research found in general, with its limitations: Because the same donors could not be followed over many years, the conclusions relied on cross-sectional statistical analysis. Fewer insertions were carried by abundant cord blood beta clonotypes, a similar but weaker trend appeared in young adult naive repertoires, and no such trend appeared in memory repertoires. Invariant T cells such as MAIT and iNKT could partly confound zero-insertion analyses, although diverse VJ usage argued against such confounding for most clonotypes. Out-of-frame TCR alpha sequences shared between twins showed an excess of low generation-probability sequences compared with coincidental sharing between unrelated individuals. In beta out-of-frame sequences, excess twin sharing was weaker, because having fewer shared sequences lowered the signal-to-noise ratio. Recombination models systematically underestimated out-of-frame TCR alpha sharing in monozygotic twins but agreed with sharing between unrelated individuals.

To note about this clonotype: Its antigen is not yet known. No much larger clone is present one base from it, and per-base qualities are unavailable.

All donors were healthy Caucasians. The twin cohort consisted of three pairs of female monozygotic twins, all aged roughly 18 to 30 years. Peripheral blood mononuclear cells were used as the source from which RNA for TCR libraries was isolated. This sample also appeared in a second study, on yellow fever vaccine responses in identical twins. The second publication reports: According to the authors, the vaccine-induced T cell response in identical twins seemed to be partly convergent and partly specific to each individual. In the study, vaccine-responding T cell clones were precisely tracked in identical twins.

The rearrangement joined TRBV10-3 to TRBJ2-7, with the D gene too uncertain to name. Sequenced input: PBMCs. This sequence originates from a woman aged 18-35 years in good health. The bases read TGTGCCATCAGTGAGTCGATAGCCGGCGGAGAATACTACGAGCAGTACTTC. Translated, this is CAISESIAGGEYYEQYF.